Following are 20 T cell receptor beta chains from one sample sequenced in a study of glioma-infiltrating T cells after dendritic cell vaccination. Generated by immunoSEQ multiplex PCR, the TCRdb table keeps only in-frame clones and is missing some. This table holds about 73,000 clones, approximately 80% found once. The starting material was blood, obtained before dendritic cell vaccination. The receptors shown here come from a human donor with glioblastoma.

The V and J genes are TRBV14 and TRBJ1-5; 9 bases are a match to TRBD1. Trimming took 4 bases from V and 2 from J; bases not matched to a gene: 12. Germline-derived CDR1 and CDR2 are SGHDN and FVKESK. The CDR3 is 18 amino acids. The DNA of the CDR3 is TGTGCCAGCAGCCCACCCGGGACAGGGCCTGGGCGCAATCAGCCCCAGCATTTT. It is translated as CASSPPGTGPGRNQPQHF.

J is TRBJ2-2 and V is TRBV29-1; 9 bases are a match to TRBD1. Per germline, CDR1 SQVTM and CDR2 ANQGSEA. V lost 3 bases and J lost 8; bases outside the gene matches: 10. This CDR3 has 15 amino acids. In DNA form, the CDR3 reads TGCAGCGTTGATCTTTTGACAGGGGGAGGAGGGGAGCTGTTTTTT. It codes for CSVDLLTGGGGELFF.

V and J are TRBV6-6 and TRBJ2-1; 11 nucleotides agree with TRBD2. J gave up 9 bases and V 0 bases, and 7 bases lay outside the gene matches. The CDR3 sequence is 16 residues long. Germline CDR1 is MNHNY and CDR2 is SVGAGI (reference sequence). CDR3 DNA: TGTGCCAGCAGTTACTCTCCGACTAGCGGGGTGAGTGAGCAGTTCTTC. It encodes CASSYSPTSGVSEQFF.

The V call is TRBV5-8, the J call TRBJ2-5; D perhaps matches TRBD1 (6 bases). Deletions cut 2 bases from V and 5 bases from J, with 10 bases between. Germline V CDR1 and CDR2: SGHTS, YDEGEE. The CDR3 sequence is 13 residues long. This CDR3 is CASSFYRVETQYF. In DNA form, the CDR3 reads TGTGCCAGCAGCTTCTACAGGGTGGAGACCCAGTACTTC.

This clone turned up a few times. The chain employs TRBV20-1 and TRBJ1-2; D is unresolved. The ends were cut back, 0 bases at V and 4 bases at J, with 3 bases in the middle. From germline, CDR1 is DFQATT and CDR2 SNEGSKA (reference sequence). CDR3 length: 11 residues. CDR3 sequence: CSARDSYGYTF. DNA of the CDR3: TGCAGTGCTAGAGACAGCTATGGCTACACCTTC.

J is TRBJ1-2 and V is TRBV18; D unresolved. CDR1 KGHSH and CDR2 LQKENI come from the germline V gene. CDR3 length: 13 residues. V dropped 3 bases and J dropped 3 bases, with 8 bases sitting between them. As DNA, the CDR3 is TGTGCCAGCTCACCTATACAAGACTATGGCTACACCTTC. As protein: CASSPIQDYGYTF. Based on the CDR3 plus reference TRBV18 and TRBJ1-2, the full variable domain is NAGVMQNPRHLVRRRGQEARLRCSPMKGHSHVYWYRQLPEEGLKFMVYLQKENIIDESGMPKERFSAEFPKEGPSILRIQQVVRGDSAAYFCASSPIQDYGYTFGSGTRLTVV.

This chain joins TRBV27 and TRBJ2-2, with 10 bases that match TRBD1. Trimming at V came to 5 bases and at J to 4 bases, leaving 1 base not matched to a gene. The CDR3 consists of 14 residues. CDR1 MNHEY and CDR2 SMNVEV come from the germline V gene (reference sequence). The CDR3 sequence: CASSRDRGTGELFF. CDR3 in DNA: TGTGCCAGCAGTCGGGACAGGGGCACCGGGGAGCTGTTTTTT.

CDR3 in amino acids: CASSVTVGLAGVTGELFF. CDR3 nucleotide sequence: TGTGCCAGCAGCGTAACCGTCGGACTAGCGGGAGTCACCGGGGAGCTGTTTTTT. This sequence joins TRBV9 and TRBJ2-2; 13 bases are shared with TRBD2. Germline V gene data show CDR1 as SGDLS and CDR2 as YYNGEE. The length of the CDR3 is 18 residues. Germline trimming cut 1 base from V and 4 bases from J; bases unmatched to any gene: 7.

The rearrangement joins TRBV29-1 to TRBJ1-1; possibly TRBD1 for D (6 bases). The CDR3 length is 12 residues. CDR1 and CDR2 (germline): SQVTM, ANQGSEA. The germline V and J ends were trimmed by 7 bases and 8 bases, with 17 bases remaining between them. The CDR3 region has the DNA TGCAGCGAGCTCCTCAGTCAGGGGGAAGCTTTCTTT. It codes for CSELLSQGEAFF.

Remarks on this clone: One end of the junction fails to match germline, which may point to a read error. V usage is TRBV6-4 and J usage is TRBJ1-5; D call uncertain. Germline CDR1 MRHNA, CDR2 SNTAGT. The CDR3 is made up of 15 amino acids. CDR3 in DNA: TGTGCCAGCAGTGACTCAAGGAGCAACAATCAGTCCCAGCATTTT. The encoded protein is CASSDSRSNNQSQHF.

This clone was seen a handful of times. The rearrangement links TRBV18 to TRBJ2-3; no clear D gene. CDR3 length: 12 amino acids. Germline loops: CDR1 KGHSH, CDR2 LQKENI. The V end was cut by 3 bases, the J end by 2 bases, with 3 bases between. As DNA, the CDR3 is TGTGCCAGCTCACCCAACACAGATACGCAGTATTTT. It is translated as CASSPNTDTQYF.

V gene TRBV6-5 combines with J gene TRBJ2-1; D perhaps matches TRBD2 (5 bases). The germline CDR1 and CDR2 sequences are MNHEY and SVGAGI. The germline V and J ends were trimmed by 0 bases and 8 bases, with 14 bases remaining between them. CDR3 size: 15 residues. The CDR3 DNA reads as TGTGCCAGCAGTTACTCGCTAGCCCAATTTGATGAGCAGTTCTTC. Its protein is CASSYSLAQFDEQFF.

This clone has only one observation. The chain recombines TRBV6-5 with TRBJ2-7, with D perhaps TRBD1 (5 bases). V lost 5 bases to trimming and J lost 1 base, with 12 bases between them. The CDR3 sequence is 14 residues long. Germline CDR1 is MNHEY and CDR2 is SVGAGI. The CDR3 DNA reads TGTGCCAGCAGTCCATTAGACAGATCCTACGAGCAGTACGTC. It is translated as CASSPLDRSYEQYV.

This rearrangement joins TRBV18 to TRBJ2-7; TRBD1 aligns across 7 bases. Per the germline V gene, CDR1 is KGHSH and CDR2 is LQKENI. V dropped 5 bases and J dropped 4; count of bases not matched to a gene: 8. The CDR3 runs 14 residues. The CDR3 DNA follows: TGTGCCAGCTCAACACAGGGACAGAAGTACGAGCAGTACTTC. Protein product: CASSTQGQKYEQYF.

This clone was picked up one time. J is TRBJ2-5 and V is TRBV19; D not certain. Looked up from germline, CDR1 is LNHDA and CDR2 is SQIVND (reference sequence). CDR3 length: 14 residues. V lost 4 bases to trimming and J lost 5 bases, with 14 bases between them. CDR3 DNA: TGTGCCAGTAGTAGTACTGCCACGCGGGAGACCCAGTACTTC. Protein: CASSSTATRETQYF.

This clone has a handful of counts. The V gene is TRBV5-4, the J gene TRBJ2-4, with 9 nucleotides matching TRBD2. V lost 3 bases and J lost 1; bases outside the gene matches: 17. The CDR3 length is 20 residues. Germline loops: CDR1 SGHNT, CDR2 YYREEE (reference sequence). The CDR3 sequence: CASSSRRVSGGSTAKNIQYF. Here the CDR3 DNA reads TGTGCCAGCAGCTCGAGGAGGGTTAGCGGGGGCTCTACGGCCAAAAACATTCAGTACTTC.

The chain is built from TRBV7-9 and TRBJ2-1; 7 nucleotides line up with TRBD2. V gave up 6 bases and J gave up 13 bases; unmatched junction bases: 12. CDR1 SEHNR and CDR2 FQNEAQ come from the germline V gene (reference sequence). The CDR3 is made up of 13 amino acids. The chain's CDR3 is CASSQLGEGDQFF. As DNA, the CDR3 is TGTGCCAGCAGTCAATTGGGGGAGGGTGACCAGTTCTTC.

This chain links TRBV6-1 with TRBJ2-3; 9 nucleotides agree with TRBD2. Germline V gene data show CDR1 as MNHNS and CDR2 as SASEGT. Unmatched junction bases numbered 9, after V lost 1 base and J lost 1 base. The CDR3 consists of 18 residues. The CDR3 here is CASSEVTKLAGRTDTQYF. In nucleotides, the CDR3 is TGTGCCAGCAGTGAAGTGACGAAACTAGCGGGCCGCACAGATACGCAGTATTTT.

The chain carries TRBV5-8 and TRBJ2-5; 7 bases map to TRBD1. Germline V gene lookup returns CDR1 SGHTS and CDR2 YDEGEE. The J segment lost 5 bases and the V segment lost 4 bases, leaving 14 bases of the junction unmatched. The CDR3 contains 16 residues. The CDR3 reads CASSPGTAYLEETQYF. In DNA, the CDR3 is TGTGCCAGCAGCCCAGGGACAGCCTATTTGGAGGAGACCCAGTACTTC.

This rearrangement joins TRBV18 to TRBJ2-7; perhaps TRBD1 as D (6 bases). The V and J ends lost 3 bases and 6 bases respectively, with 15 bases between them. CDR1 and CDR2 from the germline V gene are KGHSH and LQKENI. The CDR3 sequence is 14 residues long. As DNA, the CDR3 is TGTGCCAGCTCACCCGCGCCAGGGGTGGGCGAGCAGTACGTC. Translating it yields CASSPAPGVGEQYV.